This TCR beta chain derives from a study of blood T cell repertoires in COVID-19. V lost 1 base to trimming and J lost 5 bases, with 6 bases between them. This CDR3 is 12 amino acids long. Germline-derived CDR1 and CDR2 are SEHNR and FQNEAQ (reference sequence). This table comes from immunoSEQ multiplex PCR, and its TCRdb copy is limited to in-frame clones, with some not included. Here the sample spans around 180,000 clones, over 75% being singletons. The chain combines TRBV7-9 with TRBJ2-7; possible D gene TRBD1, 6 bases. Sequenced input: peripheral blood. The TCR comes from a man older than 75 with COVID-19, enrolled during active disease. For the CDR3, the DNA is TGTGCCAGCAGCTTAGAGGGGGACGAGCAGTACTTC. Amino acids: CASSLEGDEQYF.